The 26 T cell receptor beta chains given below trace back to one sample, sequenced in a study of cytomegalovirus exposure and HLA in healthy donors. Both 60 Vbeta primers and 13 Jbeta primers went into the PCR. Generated by immunoSEQ multiplex PCR, the TCRdb table keeps only in-frame clones and is missing some. This sample has over 100,000 clones, with around 70% found just once. The sample comprised PBMCs. Receptor source: a man in his forties in good health and CMV-seropositive.

V usage is TRBV2 and J usage is TRBJ2-2; 8 nucleotides line up with TRBD2. V was clipped by 7 bases and J by 6 bases; unmatched bases: 7. Germline V gives CDR1 SNHLY, CDR2 FYNNEI. The CDR3 runs to 14 residues. In nucleotides, the CDR3 is TGTGCCAGCACGAGCGGGAGCAACCCCGGGGAGCTGTTTTTT. This sequence encodes CASTSGSNPGELFF.

This chain links TRBV19 with TRBJ2-5, with D unclear. Trimming left V 2 bases short and J 5 bases short, with 9 bases between. Germline assignment: CDR1 LNHDA and CDR2 SQIVND (reference sequence). CDR3 length equals 13 residues. The CDR3: CASSILGWETQYF. In DNA form, the CDR3 reads TGTGCCAGTAGTATACTAGGATGGGAGACCCAGTACTTC.

This sequence joins TRBV5-1 and TRBJ1-2; 10 bases are a match to TRBD1. J was trimmed by 1 base and V by 4 bases; bases with no gene match: 7. The CDR3 covers 16 residues. CDR1 and CDR2 from the germline V gene are SGHRS and YFSETQ. CDR3 amino acids: CASSPGTGAYNYGYTF. The CDR3 DNA sequence: TGCGCCAGCAGCCCCGGGACAGGGGCCTATAACTATGGCTACACCTTC.

This chain uses TRBV5-4 with TRBJ2-3; 10 positions match TRBD2. This CDR3 region has 17 residues. Germline V gene lookup returns CDR1 SGHNT and CDR2 YYREEE (reference sequence). The ends lost 2 bases at V and 4 bases at J; junction bases unmatched: 10. CDR3 DNA sequence: TGTGCCAGCAGCTTCTTTAAACTAGCGGGGTTAGCAGATACGCAGTATTTT. Its translation: CASSFFKLAGLADTQYF.

The V gene is TRBV6-5, the J gene TRBJ1-2; D perhaps matches TRBD1 (6 bases). The germline V and J ends were trimmed by 5 bases and 6 bases, with 16 bases remaining between them. The CDR3 extends over 14 amino acids. CDR1 is MNHEY, CDR2 SVGAGI, per germline. CDR3 nucleotides: TGTGCCAGCAGTCTGCGGACAGCCACCCATGGCTACACCTTC. Translated: CASSLRTATHGYTF.

The chain joins TRBV4-2 to TRBJ2-7; 9 bases line up with TRBD1. The CDR3 sequence is 11 residues long. CDR1 and CDR2 from the germline V gene are LGHNA and YNFKEQ. V shed 4 bases, J shed 12 bases, and the junction held 4 bases outside the gene matches. For the CDR3, the DNA is TGTGCCAGCAGCCCGGGACAGGGAGTGTACTTC. It encodes CASSPGQGVYF.

The chain recombines TRBV5-6 with TRBJ2-3; 10 nucleotides agree with TRBD2. The V gene end was trimmed by 6 bases and the J gene end by 10 bases; junction bases not matched to a gene: 11. The germline V gene encodes CDR1 SGHDT and CDR2 YYEEEE. The CDR3 runs to 14 residues. DNA of the CDR3: TGTGCCAGCAAAAGCGGGGGGGTTCCGCGGCCGCAGTATTTT. It codes for CASKSGGVPRPQYF.

This clone appeared a few times. This chain connects TRBV6-1 to TRBJ1-1; 8 bases fit TRBD1. Germline lookup yields CDR1 MNHNS and CDR2 SASEGT. The CDR3 runs to 13 residues. J lost 9 bases, V lost 1 base, and 4 bases had no gene match. The CDR3 loop reads CASSEGQGAKAFF. The CDR3 DNA is TGTGCCAGCAGTGAAGGGCAGGGGGCAAAAGCTTTCTTT.

V is TRBV5-4 and J is TRBJ2-1, with 11 nucleotides matching TRBD2. Germline values: CDR1 SGHNT, CDR2 YYREEE (reference sequence). The CDR3 totals 15 residues. After removal of 4 bases from V and 8 bases from J, the junction contained 8 bases not matched to a gene. The CDR3 nucleotides are TGTGCCAGCAGCCCCCAACTAGCGGGAGTACATGAGCAGTTCTTC. Translated, it gives CASSPQLAGVHEQFF.

The chain is built from TRBV6-5 and TRBJ1-1, with TRBD1 as a possible D gene (6 bases). This CDR3 spans 14 amino acids. V was pared by 8 bases and J by 1 base, with 14 bases between. CDR1 is MNHEY and CDR2 is SVGAGI in the germline V gene. CDR3 protein: CASGYEGENTEAFF. The CDR3 DNA is TGTGCCAGCGGCTATGAGGGGGAGAACACTGAAGCTTTCTTT.

The V and J genes are TRBV5-1 and TRBJ1-3, with 9 positions matching TRBD1. The CDR3 extends over 16 amino acids. Germline V CDR1 and CDR2: SGHRS, YFSETQ. With V trimmed by 0 bases and J by 3 bases, 4 bases remained unmatched. The CDR3 spells CASSLGTGELGNTIYF. For the CDR3, the DNA is TGCGCCAGCAGCTTGGGGACAGGGGAGCTTGGAAACACCATATATTTT.

CDR3: CASSQKGQQETQYF. The CDR3 DNA is TGTGCCAGCAGCCAAAAGGGACAGCAAGAGACCCAGTACTTC. The chain uses TRBV4-2 and TRBJ2-5; 7 nucleotides line up with TRBD1. This CDR3 has 14 residues. J lost 2 bases, V lost 2 bases, and 2 bases had no gene match. Germline-derived CDR1 and CDR2 are LGHNA and YNFKEQ.

The V call is TRBV9, the J call TRBJ1-1; a possible D gene is TRBD1 (6 bases). Trimming pared 0 bases from V and 1 base from J, leaving 16 bases between. The germline V gene encodes CDR1 SGDLS and CDR2 YYNGEE. The CDR3 covers 17 residues. CDR3 DNA: TGTGCCAGCAGCGTAGCGGGGGGGGGCGGGCCGAACACTGAAGCTTTCTTT. Its translation: CASSVAGGGGPNTEAFF.

The genes are TRBV5-4 and TRBJ1-3, with D tentatively TRBD1 (6 bases). V was trimmed by 0 bases and J by 0 bases, leaving 13 bases between them. CDR1 SGHNT and CDR2 YYREEE come from the germline V gene (reference sequence). CDR3 length equals 17 residues. The CDR3 region has the DNA TGTGCCAGCAGCTTGGCCCCCGACAGGAGCTCTGGAAACACCATATATTTT. The encoded protein is CASSLAPDRSSGNTIYF.

The chain employs TRBV20-1 and TRBJ2-5; D is undetermined. This CDR3 contains 11 residues. Trimming took off 1 base at V and 6 bases at J, with 6 bases between the two ends. Germline V CDR1 and CDR2: DFQATT, SNEGSKA (reference sequence). The DNA of the CDR3 is TGCAGTGCTAGAGCCCAGAAGACCCAGTACTTC. Residues: CSARAQKTQYF.

This chain connects TRBV5-1 to TRBJ2-7; tentative D call: TRBD2 (6 bases). There are 15 residues in the CDR3. Trimming removed 0 bases from V and 4 bases from J, with 14 bases in between. CDR1 SGHRS and CDR2 YFSETQ come from the germline V gene. As DNA, the CDR3 is TGCGCCAGCAGCTTGGGAGGGGTGGGGAGGTACGAGCAGTACTTC. Encoded protein: CASSLGGVGRYEQYF.

CDR3 residues: CASSELLGQFF. The CDR3 DNA sequence: TGTGCCAGCAGTGAATTGCTAGGGCAGTTCTTC. The J gene is TRBJ2-1, the V gene TRBV2; no definite D call. This CDR3 is built from 11 residues. Germline V gives CDR1 SNHLY, CDR2 FYNNEI. V was shortened by 2 bases and J by 12 bases, with 8 bases between the two germline ends.

This clone was observed a single time. The genes are TRBV4-1 and TRBJ1-2, with D uncertain. CDR3 size: 14 residues. Germline V gene data show CDR1 as MGHRA and CDR2 as YSYEKL. Trimming pared 1 base from V and 4 bases from J, leaving 10 bases between. The DNA of the CDR3 is TGCGCCAGCAGCCAAGGAGAGCTTGGCTATGGCTACACCTTC. Translating gives CASSQGELGYGYTF.

The gene calls are TRBV2 and TRBJ1-1; no reliable D call. The germline gives CDR1 SNHLY, CDR2 FYNNEI. The V end lost 6 bases, the J end lost 4 bases, and 9 bases lay between the germline ends. CDR3 length: 12 amino acids. This CDR3 is CASSPQVTEAFF. CDR3 sequence (DNA): TGTGCCAGCAGCCCTCAGGTCACTGAAGCTTTCTTT. Filled out from reference TRBV2 and TRBJ1-1, the complete variable domain reads EPEVTQTPSHQVTQMGQEVILRCVPISNHLYFYWYRQILGQKVEFLVSFYNNEISEKSEIFDDQFSVERPDGSNFTLKIRSTKLEDSAMYFCASSPQVTEAFFGQGTRLTVV.

The chain combines TRBV7-9 with TRBJ1-5; 8 positions match TRBD1. This CDR3 contains 17 residues. Germline lookup yields CDR1 SEHNR and CDR2 FQNEAQ (reference sequence). The V and J ends lost 1 base and 0 bases, in that order; junction bases with no gene match: 5. CDR3: CASSLETGVISNQPQHF. In DNA, the CDR3 is TGTGCCAGCAGCTTAGAGACAGGGGTGATTAGCAATCAGCCCCAGCATTTT.

In its sample, this clone was seen a few times. The V call is TRBV27, the J call TRBJ2-1; D is possibly TRBD1 (6 bases). V shed 2 bases and J shed 4 bases, with 6 bases lying between them. The length of the CDR3 is 13 residues. Germline-derived CDR1 and CDR2 are MNHEY and SMNVEV (reference sequence). The CDR3 DNA is TGTGCCAGCAGTTTAGACAGGTACAATGAGCAGTTCTTC. It yields the protein CASSLDRYNEQFF.

The chain couples TRBV30 to TRBJ2-1; D might be TRBD2 (5 bases). V lost 2 bases and J 7 bases, leaving 12 bases between the germline ends. Germline V gene lookup returns CDR1 GTSNPN and CDR2 SVGIG (reference sequence). This CDR3 region has 13 residues. Here the CDR3 reads CAWSRGSRNEQFF. In nucleotides, the CDR3 is TGTGCCTGGAGTCGCGGGTCGAGGAATGAGCAGTTCTTC.

The J gene is TRBJ2-7, the V gene TRBV6-5; 7 positions match TRBD1. V trimming: 5 bases; J trimming: 3 bases; junction bases outside the gene matches: 10. In germline, CDR1 is MNHEY, CDR2 SVGAGI. This CDR3 region has 15 residues. The chain's CDR3 is CASSRPTGAYYEQYF. The CDR3 coding sequence is TGTGCCAGCAGTCGCCCTACAGGGGCATACTACGAGCAGTACTTC.

The chain employs TRBV7-2 and TRBJ2-5, with D possibly matching TRBD2 (5 bases). The germline V gene has CDR1 SGHTA and CDR2 FQGNSA. V was trimmed by 3 bases and J by 7 bases, leaving 6 bases between them. CDR3 length: 11 residues. In nucleotides, the CDR3 is TGTGCCAGCAGCTTGGACTGGACCCAGTACTTC. Translation gives CASSLDWTQYF. The full variable domain, with the rest looked up from reference TRBV7-2 and TRBJ2-5, is GAGVSQSPSNKVTEKGKDVELRCDPISGHTALYWYRQSLGQGLEFLIYFQGNSAPDKSGLPSDRFSAERTGGSVSTLTIQRTQQEDSAVYLCASSLDWTQYFGPGTRLLVL.

This chain links TRBV23-1 with TRBJ2-5; 9 bases are a match to TRBD1. TRBV23-1 is an ORF, with its function uncertain. V lost 3 bases to trimming and J lost 3 bases; unmatched junction nucleotides: 11. The CDR3 runs to 17 residues. CDR3 coding DNA: TGCGCCAGCAGTCATAGGTCCCGGACAGGGGACAAAGAGACCCAGTACTTC. This encodes CASSHRSRTGDKETQYF.

The CDR3 spells CASSPQGLAGDTQYF. The CDR3 bases are TGTGCCAGCAGCCCCCAGGGACTAGCGGGAGATACGCAGTATTTT. The chain joins TRBV5-4 to TRBJ2-3, with 12 bases identical to TRBD2. CDR1 and CDR2 from the germline V gene are SGHNT and YYREEE (reference sequence). The CDR3 is 15 residues long. Unmatched junction bases numbered 5, after V lost 4 bases and J lost 5 bases.